The present T cell receptor beta chain was sequenced within a study of control samples from healthy donors and cancer patients. Germline assignment: CDR1 KGHDR and CDR2 SFDVKD. CDR3 length equals 14 residues. V was cut by 2 bases and J by 5 bases, with 11 bases left in between. Produced via immunoSEQ multiplex PCR; TCRdb's table is partial and in-frame only. This table has about 130,000 clones, around nine tenths appearing once. The rearrangement joins TRBV24-1 to TRBJ2-5; D perhaps matches TRBD2 (5 bases). This receptor was taken from a man in his fifties or sixties in good health. Sequenced sample: blood. In nucleotides, the CDR3 is TGTGCCACCAGTGATTCCGGGGAACTCGAGACCCAGTACTTC. It yields the protein CATSDSGELETQYF.